The 21 T cell receptor beta chains presented below share a single source sample, sequenced in a study of shared clonotypes between healthy human individuals. TCRdb's copy holds only in-frame clones and misses some; the assay was immunoSEQ multiplex PCR. The sample holds approximately 1,000,000 clones, 78% seen once. The sample consisted of memory CD4+ T cells from PBMCs. Subset in this sample: CD45RA-negative fraction. Source of these receptors: a man aged 18 to 29 in good health. Some clones in this sample may be carry-over from other donors' samples.

This chain joins TRBV7-9 and TRBJ2-3; 7 bases are shared with TRBD1. The germline V gene encodes CDR1 SEHNR and CDR2 FQNEAQ (reference sequence). The CDR3 totals 14 residues. V lost 8 bases, J lost 2 bases, and 7 bases stayed unmatched. As DNA, the CDR3 is TGTGCCAGCCAAGGGGGCTTGGTCACAGATACGCAGTATTTT. Its protein is CASQGGLVTDTQYF.

J is TRBJ2-5 and V is TRBV29-1, with D perhaps given as TRBD1 or TRBD2 (5 bases each). V lost 7 bases and J 0 bases, leaving 6 bases between the germline ends. From germline, CDR1 is SQVTM and CDR2 ANQGSEA. The CDR3 length is 11 residues. This CDR3 reads CSGGYQETQYF. Here the CDR3 DNA reads TGCAGCGGGGGGTACCAAGAGACCCAGTACTTC. The entire variable domain, with the rest obtained from reference TRBV29-1 and TRBJ2-5, is as follows: SAVISQKPSRDICQRGTSLTIQCQVDSQVTMMFWYRQQPGQSLTLIATANQGSEATYESGFVIDKFPISRPNLTFSTLTVSNMSPEDSSIYLCSGGYQETQYFGPGTRLLVL.

This clone has more than one count but fewer than ten. The CDR3 DNA is TGCAGCGCCGCTGGACAAACTAGCACAGATACGCAGTATTTT. It yields the protein CSAAGQTSTDTQYF. The V and J genes are TRBV29-1 and TRBJ2-3; D perhaps matches TRBD1 (5 bases). V lost 7 bases and J lost 0, with 14 bases in between. The CDR3 spans 14 residues. Germline V lookup: CDR1 SQVTM, CDR2 ANQGSEA.

J is TRBJ2-2 and V is TRBV5-1, with 7 bases lining up with TRBD1. Trimming at V came to 0 bases and at J to 14 bases, leaving 10 bases not matched to a gene. Germline V gene sequence: CDR1 SGHRS, CDR2 YFSETQ. The CDR3 runs to 14 residues. The CDR3 nucleotides are TGCGCCAGCAGCTTGGACAAGGGGGCGGTTTCCCTGTTTTTT. This encodes CASSLDKGAVSLFF.

This clone has a handful of counts. V gene TRBV19 combines with J gene TRBJ1-3; 7 bases are a match to TRBD1. This CDR3 region has 17 residues. J was trimmed by 4 bases and V by 4 bases; bases with no gene match: 13. Germline V gene lookup returns CDR1 LNHDA and CDR2 SQIVND (reference sequence). CDR3 bases: TGTGCCAGTAGTACGGCTTTCAGGGGGTTTTCGGGAAACACCATATATTTT. Encoded protein: CASSTAFRGFSGNTIYF.

The chain links TRBV7-8 to TRBJ1-1, with D maybe TRBD1 (6 bases). Germline CDR1 is SGHVS and CDR2 is FQNEAQ. V dropped 4 bases and J dropped 7 bases, with 13 bases sitting between them. The CDR3 is 13 residues long. CDR3 amino acids: CASSSQGRGEAFF. The CDR3 nucleotides are TGTGCCAGCAGCTCGCAGGGGCGGGGTGAAGCTTTCTTT. Full variable domain (outside the CDR3, taken from reference TRBV7-8 and TRBJ1-1): GAGVSQSPRYKVAKRGQDVALRCDPISGHVSLFWYQQALGQGPEFLTYFQNEAQLDKSGLPSDRFFAERPEGSVSTLKIQRTQQEDSAVYLCASSSQGRGEAFFGQGTRLTVV.

V gene TRBV6-1 combines with J gene TRBJ1-4, with no clear D. Deletions cut 3 bases from V and 10 bases from J, with 12 bases between. This CDR3 contains 13 residues. Germline CDR1 reads MNHNS; CDR2 reads SASEGT. The CDR3 nucleotides are TGTGCCAGCAGTGATATCACGACGGGAAAACTGTTTTTT. The encoded protein is CASSDITTGKLFF.

The V gene is TRBV28, the J gene TRBJ2-3; 9 bases are a match to TRBD2. The J segment lost 8 bases and the V segment lost 2 bases, leaving 8 bases of the junction unmatched. The germline V gene has CDR1 MDHEN and CDR2 SYDVKM. CDR3 length: 15 amino acids. CDR3 amino acids: CASSLSLLAGATQYF. In DNA, the CDR3 is TGTGCCAGCAGTTTAAGTCTCTTAGCGGGAGCTACGCAGTATTTT.

V gene TRBV5-1 combines with J gene TRBJ2-1; 9 bases align to TRBD1. Germline V gene sequence: CDR1 SGHRS, CDR2 YFSETQ. This CDR3 has 15 amino acids. V trimming: 1 base; J trimming: 4 bases; junction bases outside the gene matches: 3. CDR3 sequence: CASSLPGTGYNEQFF. The DNA of the CDR3 is TGCGCCAGCAGCTTGCCCGGGACAGGGTACAATGAGCAGTTCTTC.

This clone was detected only a few times. V gene TRBV28 combines with J gene TRBJ2-7; 8 nucleotides line up with TRBD1. The J segment lost 0 bases and the V segment lost 4 bases, leaving 14 bases of the junction unmatched. CDR3 length equals 18 residues. Per the germline V gene, CDR1 is MDHEN and CDR2 is SYDVKM. In DNA form, the CDR3 reads TGTGCCAGCAGTTATCCATTCTACACAGGGGGAAGCTCCTACGAGCAGTACTTC. Protein sequence: CASSYPFYTGGSSYEQYF.

The chain recombines TRBV5-1 with TRBJ1-1; 9 nucleotides line up with TRBD1. Germline CDR1 reads SGHRS; CDR2 reads YFSETQ. The V gene end was trimmed by 3 bases and the J gene end by 11 bases; junction bases not matched to a gene: 14. The CDR3 consists of 15 residues. The CDR3 nucleotides are TGCGCCAGCAGCTCTTCGACAGGGGGGCGTTTAGGGGCTTTCTTT. Its translation: CASSSSTGGRLGAFF.

This sequence joins TRBV7-9 and TRBJ2-5; D is unresolved. The V end was cut by 9 bases, the J end by 11 bases, with 13 bases between. Germline V gene sequence: CDR1 SEHNR, CDR2 FQNEAQ (reference sequence). The CDR3 has 10 amino acids. Here the CDR3 reads CARAYDEQYF. CDR3 coding DNA: TGTGCCAGGGCCTACGATGAGCAGTACTTC.

V gene TRBV28 combines with J gene TRBJ2-2; D is ambiguous. Trimming removed 4 bases from V and 4 bases from J, with 10 bases in between. The CDR3 sequence is 14 residues long. Per germline, CDR1 MDHEN and CDR2 SYDVKM. The CDR3 loop is CASSWGGPTGELFF. In DNA form, the CDR3 reads TGTGCCAGCAGTTGGGGTGGCCCCACCGGGGAGCTGTTTTTT.

The chain is built from TRBV14 and TRBJ2-1; 12 nucleotides agree with TRBD2. CDR1 and CDR2 (germline): SGHDN, FVKESK. This CDR3 has 17 amino acids. V lost 2 bases to trimming and J lost 5 bases; unmatched junction nucleotides: 7. In DNA form, the CDR3 reads TGTGCCAGCAGCCAAACGATAGGACTAGCGGGAAACAATGAGCAGTTCTTC. Protein: CASSQTIGLAGNNEQFF.

The genes are TRBV19 and TRBJ2-7; 7 bases fit TRBD1. Trimming at V came to 5 bases and at J to 2 bases, leaving 6 bases not matched to a gene. Germline V gene lookup returns CDR1 LNHDA and CDR2 SQIVND (reference sequence). The CDR3 contains 14 residues. DNA of the CDR3: TGTGCCAGTAGTCGCACCGGGACAGCCTACGAGCAGTACTTC. Its translation: CASSRTGTAYEQYF. Full variable domain (rest looked up from reference TRBV19 and TRBJ2-7): DGGITQSPKYLFRKEGQNVTLSCEQNLNHDAMYWYRQDPGQGLRLIYYSQIVNDFQKGDIAEGYSVSREKKESFPLTVTSAQKNPTAFYLCASSRTGTAYEQYFGPGTRLTVT.

J is TRBJ2-2 and V is TRBV7-3; D perhaps matches TRBD2 (6 bases). Germline assignment: CDR1 SGHTA and CDR2 FQGTGA. V was pared by 7 bases and J by 1 base, with 13 bases between. This CDR3 has 15 residues. CDR3 coding DNA: TGTGCCAGCACGCCCGATAGCGGGAACACCGGGGAGCTGTTTTTT. This encodes CASTPDSGNTGELFF.

This chain links TRBV4-2 with TRBJ2-1; the D gene could be TRBD1 or TRBD2 (5 bases each). In germline, CDR1 is LGHNA, CDR2 YNFKEQ. Trimming took off 0 bases at V and 9 bases at J, with 21 bases between the two ends. This CDR3 spans 17 amino acids. In DNA form, the CDR3 reads TGTGCCAGCAGCCAAGATCGTTTGGGGGACGGAGCGGCTGAGCAGTTCTTC. This encodes CASSQDRLGDGAAEQFF.

The chain uses TRBV19 and TRBJ1-5, with D possibly TRBD1 on 5 matching bases. Germline loops: CDR1 LNHDA, CDR2 SQIVND (reference sequence). Trimming took off 7 bases at V and 9 bases at J, with 22 bases between the two ends. This CDR3 region has 15 residues. CDR3 nucleotide sequence: TGTGCCAGTACAGGGACCGAAACCCTATCAGCGCCCCAGCATTTT. This encodes CASTGTETLSAPQHF.

This clone has ten or more counts. The chain employs TRBV7-2 and TRBJ2-3; the D gene is possibly TRBD1 (6 bases). Germline CDR1 SGHTA, CDR2 FQGNSA. Trimming left V 2 bases short and J 4 bases short, with 22 bases between. This CDR3 spans 18 amino acids. For the CDR3, the DNA is TGTGCCAGCAGCTTAAGTGTTAGACGGAGCAGGGGCCCAGATACGCAGTATTTT. Translating it yields CASSLSVRRSRGPDTQYF.

The gene calls are TRBV29-1 and TRBJ2-1; tentative D call: TRBD2 (6 bases). This CDR3 is 15 amino acids long. Germline V gene sequence: CDR1 SQVTM, CDR2 ANQGSEA. The V end was cut by 4 bases, the J end by 8 bases, with 21 bases between. The CDR3 sequence is CSVAARLPTGDEQFF. CDR3 DNA: TGCAGCGTTGCTGCCCGACTACCAACGGGGGATGAGCAGTTCTTC.

The V gene is TRBV11-2, the J gene TRBJ2-3, with unresolved D. The CDR3 length is 15 residues. Germline V gene data show CDR1 as SGHAT and CDR2 as FQNNGV. Trimming removed 5 bases from V and 0 bases from J, with 12 bases in between. The CDR3 spells CASSPTIRSTDTQYF. The CDR3 DNA follows: TGTGCCAGCAGCCCCACGATAAGGAGCACAGATACGCAGTATTTT. Drawing the rest from reference TRBV11-2 and TRBJ2-3, the complete variable domain is EAGVAQSPRYKIIEKRQSVAFWCNPISGHATLYWYQQILGQGPKLLIQFQNNGVVDDSQLPKDRFSAERLKGVDSTLKIQPAKLEDSAVYLCASSPTIRSTDTQYFGPGTRLTVL.